Below are 15 T cell receptor beta chains sequenced from a single sample in a study of human T cells and chemical hapten exposure. Time point specified: healthy volunteer bleed at 2 weeks. Unfractionated whole blood was the source of the extracted total RNA. TCRdb passed the RACE reads through MiXCR, listing each CDR3 protein once. The table has about 50,000 distinct CDR3 sequences, approximately 4.7% seen once; the top ten hold approximately 1.6%. The specimen was whole blood. These receptors were collected from a female donor in good health. Some clones in this sample may be carry-over from other donors' samples.

This clonotype was detected ten times or more. The V and J genes are TRBV6-6 and TRBJ1-5; D might be TRBD1 (6 bases). Deletions cut 6 bases from V and 11 bases from J, with 17 bases between. Germline-derived CDR1 and CDR2 are MNHNY and SVGAGI (reference sequence). The CDR3 loop spans 13 amino acids. The CDR3 DNA is TGTGCCAGCAGCGAAAACGAAAGGACAGCCCAGCATTTT. Residues: CASSENERTAQHF.

This clonotype appeared many times. This rearrangement joins TRBV7-9 to TRBJ2-1; 12 nucleotides align to TRBD2. This CDR3 comprises 15 residues. Germline-derived CDR1 and CDR2 are SEHNR and FQNEAQ (reference sequence). J gave up 6 bases and V 4 bases, and 4 bases lay outside the gene matches. The CDR3 loop is CASSSTSGGPNEQFF. The CDR3 DNA reads as TGTGCCAGCAGCTCGACTAGCGGGGGACCCAATGAGCAGTTCTTC.

This clonotype was recorded many times. V gene TRBV2 combines with J gene TRBJ2-7; 8 nucleotides match TRBD1. CDR3 length: 12 residues. From germline, CDR1 is SNHLY and CDR2 FYNNEI. V lost 8 bases to trimming and J lost 8 bases; unmatched junction nucleotides: 8. CDR3: CASAGTGSQQYF. CDR3 DNA sequence: TGTGCCAGCGCCGGGACAGGCTCACAGCAGTACTTC. The whole variable domain, remainder taken from reference TRBV2 and TRBJ2-7, is EPEVTQTPSHQVTQMGQEVILRCVPISNHLYFYWYRQILGQKVEFLVSFYNNEISEKSEIFDDQFSVERPDGSNFTLKIRSTKLEDSAMYFCASAGTGSQQYFGPGTRLTVT.

In this sample, this clonotype turned up many times. The V gene is TRBV4-1, the J gene TRBJ2-6; D tentatively reads TRBD1 or TRBD2 (5 bases each). V lost 0 bases to trimming and J lost 5 bases, with 11 bases between them. CDR1 is MGHRA and CDR2 is YSYEKL in the germline V gene. The CDR3 is 16 amino acids. CDR3 sequence (DNA): TGCGCCAGCAGCCAAGATTGGGGGATCCGGGCCAACGTCCTGACTTTC. Residues: CASSQDWGIRANVLTF.

The CDR3 loop reads CASSSLGKRGTDTQYF. The CDR3 DNA is TGTGCCAGCAGTAGTTTGGGGAAGAGGGGAACAGATACGCAGTATTTT. The chain uses TRBV6-5 and TRBJ2-3; the D call may be TRBD1 or TRBD2 (5 bases each). The V gene's germline CDR1 is MNHEY and CDR2 SVGAGI. With 5 bases removed from V and 3 bases from J, the gap between germline ends came to 18 bases. This CDR3 is 16 amino acids long.

This clonotype has a count of ten or more. The chain links TRBV6-1 to TRBJ2-1; 9 positions agree with TRBD2. Germline V gene data show CDR1 as MNHNS and CDR2 as SASEGT. V was pared by 5 bases and J by 7 bases, with 9 bases of the junction left unmatched. This CDR3 has 15 amino acids. CDR3 in DNA: TGTGCCAGCAGTACCGGGACTAGCATAGAAAATGAGCAGTTCTTC. Translated: CASSTGTSIENEQFF.

In its sample, this clonotype was seen many times. The CDR3 spells CASSAGGSYNSPLHF. CDR3 DNA sequence: TGTGCCAGCAGCGCAGGGGGCTCCTATAATTCACCCCTCCACTTT. The V and J genes are TRBV9 and TRBJ1-6, with 7 bases lining up with TRBD1. The germline gives CDR1 SGDLS, CDR2 YYNGEE. Trimming cost V 3 bases and J 0 bases; bases outside gene matches: 0. CDR3 length: 15 amino acids.

This clonotype was found many times. The chain uses TRBV24-1 and TRBJ2-1, with a weak D call TRBD1 (5 bases). The CDR3 is 15 amino acids. V dropped 10 bases and J dropped 0 bases, with 15 bases sitting between them. The germline CDR1 and CDR2 sequences are KGHDR and SFDVKD. CDR3 DNA sequence: TGTGCCACTGCCCAGGATCAGGGCTCCTACAATGAGCAGTTCTTC. Its translation: CATAQDQGSYNEQFF.

CDR3 in DNA: TGTGCCAGCAGCTTAGAGGACGGGGCAAGAGATACGCAGTATTTT. As protein: CASSLEDGARDTQYF. The chain uses TRBV11-2 and TRBJ2-3, with D possibly being TRBD1 or TRBD2 (5 bases each). Deletions cut 0 bases from V and 5 bases from J, with 12 bases between. The CDR3 loop spans 15 amino acids. Germline V gene sequence: CDR1 SGHAT, CDR2 FQNNGV.

This clonotype was detected many times. The genes are TRBV5-1 and TRBJ1-1; 10 bases fit TRBD1. V shed 10 bases, J shed 5 bases, and the junction held 11 bases outside the gene matches. Germline V gene sequence: CDR1 SGHRS, CDR2 YFSETQ. The length of the CDR3 is 14 residues. This CDR3 reads CAASRGTGDTEAFF. The CDR3 region has the DNA TGCGCCGCGTCCCGGGGGACAGGGGATACTGAAGCTTTCTTT.

This clonotype was detected many times. The rearrangement links TRBV10-3 to TRBJ2-1; D may be TRBD2 (5 bases). The CDR3 consists of 16 residues. Germline V CDR1 and CDR2: ENHRY, SYGVKD. Trimming removed 0 bases at V and 3 bases at J, with 12 bases between. CDR3 region: CAISESPVGSYNEQFF. Written as DNA, the CDR3 is TGTGCCATCAGTGAGTCTCCTGTGGGGAGCTACAATGAGCAGTTCTTC.

This clonotype has at least ten counts. The gene calls are TRBV6-5 and TRBJ1-2; 12 nucleotides match TRBD1. After removal of 9 bases from V and 2 bases from J, the junction contained 1 base not matched to a gene. Per germline, CDR1 MNHEY and CDR2 SVGAGI. CDR3 length equals 13 residues. CDR3 bases: TGTGCCAGTGGGACAGGGGGCAACTATGGCTACACCTTC. Its translation: CASGTGGNYGYTF.

Many counts were recorded for this clonotype. The V and J genes are TRBV6-5 and TRBJ1-1, with 12 bases aligning to TRBD1. The length of the CDR3 is 16 residues. Trimming took 5 bases from V and 0 from J; bases not matched to a gene: 4. Germline loops: CDR1 MNHEY, CDR2 SVGAGI. The CDR3 reads CASSKGQGAMNTEAFF. Here the CDR3 DNA reads TGTGCCAGCAGTAAGGGACAGGGGGCGATGAACACTGAAGCTTTCTTT.

This clonotype was observed at least ten times. V is TRBV7-2 and J is TRBJ2-7, with TRBD2 matching over 8 bases. The CDR3 loop spans 16 amino acids. Germline CDR1 and CDR2: SGHTA and FQGNSA. V lost 5 bases, J lost 1 base, and 10 bases stayed unmatched. The CDR3 nucleotides read TGTGCCAGCAGCCCGCGGAGCGGGGGTGGGTCCTACGAGCAGTACTTC. Translated, it gives CASSPRSGGGSYEQYF.

This clonotype occurred many times. The chain uses TRBV18 and TRBJ2-3, with D possibly matching TRBD2 (6 bases). Per germline, CDR1 KGHSH and CDR2 LQKENI. This CDR3 is built from 16 residues. Trimming took 6 bases from V and 0 from J, leaving 16 bases between them. CDR3 amino acids: CASSQNSGLSTDTQYF. CDR3 sequence (DNA): TGTGCCAGCTCGCAAAATAGCGGTCTCAGCACAGATACGCAGTATTTT.